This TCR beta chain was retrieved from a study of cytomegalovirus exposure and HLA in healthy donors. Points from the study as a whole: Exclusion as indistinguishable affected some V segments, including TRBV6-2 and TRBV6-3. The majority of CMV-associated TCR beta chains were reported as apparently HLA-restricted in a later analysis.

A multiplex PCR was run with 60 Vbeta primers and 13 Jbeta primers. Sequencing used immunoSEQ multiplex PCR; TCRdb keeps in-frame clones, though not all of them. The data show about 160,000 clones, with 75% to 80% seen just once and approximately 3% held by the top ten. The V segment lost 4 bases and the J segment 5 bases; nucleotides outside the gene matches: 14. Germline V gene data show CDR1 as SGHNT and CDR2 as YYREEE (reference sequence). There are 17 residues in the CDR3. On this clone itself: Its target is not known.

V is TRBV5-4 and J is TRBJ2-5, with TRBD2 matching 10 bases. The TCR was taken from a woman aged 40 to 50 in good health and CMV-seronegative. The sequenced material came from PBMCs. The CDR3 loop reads CASSPGGASGGGETQYF. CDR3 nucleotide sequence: TGTGCCAGCAGCCCCGGCGGGGCTAGCGGGGGCGGGGAGACCCAGTACTTC. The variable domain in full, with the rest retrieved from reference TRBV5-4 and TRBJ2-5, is ETGVTQSPTHLIKTRGQQVTLRCSSQSGHNTVSWYQQALGQGPQFIFQYYREEENGRGNFPPRFSGLQFPNYSSELNVNALELDDSALYLCASSPGGASGGGETQYFGPGTRLLVL.